This T cell receptor (beta chain) was sequenced for a study of PD-1 blockade in classical Hodgkin lymphoma. About the research overall: The study gave patients nivolumab 3 mg/kg intravenously every 2 weeks. Study-level points and caveats: While CD8+ TCR diversity did not rise significantly by C4D1, CD4+ TCR diversity did. Complete responders' baseline diversity resembled that of newly diagnosed patients. Prior therapy or disease activity may underlie the repertoire differences, whose causes remain undefined.

Of note for this clone: The antigen is unknown.

Germline assignment: CDR1 MNHEY and CDR2 SVGAGI. Trimming cost V 8 bases and J 3 bases; bases outside gene matches: 5. The CDR3 totals 13 residues. Profiling relied on immunoSEQ multiplex PCR, and the TCRdb table lists in-frame clones only, not all of them. The sample includes more than 90,000 clones, about four fifths of them seen just once. Every single patient, without exception, relapsed after autologous stem cell transplantation, and brentuximab vedotin exposure varied. The sample in question was peripheral blood mononuclear cells (PBMCs), obtained before the second cycle of nivolumab. The V and J genes are TRBV6-5 and TRBJ2-7, with TRBD2 matching over 9 bases. The sequence was obtained from a human donor with classical Hodgkin lymphoma. CDR3 region: CASGGREGYEQYF. In DNA, the CDR3 is TGTGCCAGCGGGGGGCGGGAGGGCTACGAGCAGTACTTC.